These 17 T cell receptor gamma chains share one sample of origin, sequenced in a study of human gamma delta and Vdelta1 T cells. TCRdb called clones from the PCR reads again using CATT. Seen here are 300 to 500 gamma-chain clones, 4.8% observed once, and the top ten hold roughly 84%. Material for sequencing was differentiated CD27- Vdelta1 gamma-delta T cells from blood. The source is a human donor in good health.

This clone was detected only a few times. An end of the junction differs from the germline gene, which may be a read error. The chain links TRGV3 to TRGJ1 or TRGJ2. Matching the DNA to germline supplied the J gene, which TCRdb does not give. The V gene's germline CDR1 is VTNTFY and CDR2 YDVSTARD (reference sequence). This CDR3 has 11 amino acids. The CDR3 coding sequence is TGTGCCACCGGGGAGAGGCAGGAGAAACTCTTT. Its translation is CATGERQEKLF.

A word on this clone: TCRdb pairs this DNA with a much larger clone's protein that differs at residue 11, likely a read error; the protein shown was translated from the DNA. V and J are TRGV3 and TRGJ1 or TRGJ2. The CDR3 length is 13 residues. The germline CDR1 and CDR2 sequences are VTNTFY and YDVSTARD (reference sequence). The CDR3: CATWDRRPYKELF. CDR3 nucleotides: TGTGCCACCTGGGACAGGCGCCCTTATAAGGAACTCTTT.

By share, this clone ranks as hyperexpanded. A read error may explain this, as a much larger clone is one base away. The sample contains more than one DNA sequence encoding this CDR3. The chain uses TRGV9 and TRGJP. The CDR3 contains 18 residues. In germline, CDR1 is GITISATS, CDR2 ISYDGTV (reference sequence). The CDR3 sequence: CALWEVIPQELGKKNKVF. CDR3 nucleotide sequence: TGTGCCTTGTGGGAGGTGATCCCCCAAGAGTTGGGCAAAAAAAACAAGGTATTT.

This clone is labeled as medium-sized. This DNA translates differently at residue 5 from the TCRdb protein, which is that of a much larger clone; a read error is likely, and the protein shown is the DNA's own translation. The chain employs TRGV9 and TRGJP. This CDR3 region has 18 residues. Germline V gives CDR1 GITISATS, CDR2 ISYDGTV (reference sequence). For the CDR3, the DNA is TGTGCCTTGTGGGGGGTGATCCCCCAAGAGTTGGGCAAAAAAATCAAGGTATTT. Translating gives CALWGVIPQELGKKIKVF.

This clone has just a few counts. The protein TCRdb gives is from a much larger clone and does not agree with this DNA's translation at residue 8, likely a read error; the protein shown here comes from the DNA. The rearrangement joins TRGV2 to TRGJ1 or TRGJ2. Trimming cost V 0 bases and J 7 bases; bases outside gene matches: 6. Per the germline V gene, CDR1 is EGSNGY and CDR2 is YDSYNSKV. The CDR3 is 13 residues long. The CDR3 sequence is CATWDGPKYKKLF. CDR3 nucleotide sequence: TGTGCCACCTGGGACGGGCCCAAATATAAGAAACTCTTT.

This clone was detected a few times. The chain employs TRGV2 and TRGJ1 or TRGJ2. In germline, CDR1 is EGSNGY, CDR2 YDSYNSKV. The CDR3 covers 11 residues. The trim removed 0 bases at V and 14 bases at J, leaving 7 bases unmatched. In DNA, the CDR3 is TGTGCCACCTGGGACGGGTCGGCGGAACTCTTT. Its protein is CATWDGSAELF.

This clone has a handful of counts. A read error likely explains why the TCRdb protein, taken from a much larger clone, differs from this DNA's translation at residue 5; the protein shown is translated from the DNA. The chain combines TRGV5 with TRGJ1 or TRGJ2. The J segment lost 3 bases and the V segment lost 5 bases, leaving 1 base of the junction unmatched. The CDR3 has 11 residues. In germline, CDR1 is VINAFY, CDR2 YDVSNSKD. Here the CDR3 reads CATWVYYKKLF. In DNA, the CDR3 is TGTGCCACCTGGGTTTATTATAAGAAACTCTTT.

This clone was counted a few times. TCRdb shows a much larger clone's protein in place of this DNA's translation, and the two differ at residue 5, likely through a read error; the protein shown is translated from the DNA. The rearrangement uses TRGV3 and TRGJ1 or TRGJ2. Here the J gene came from matching the DNA to germline, since TCRdb omits it. The CDR3 length is 11 residues. Germline CDR1 and CDR2: VTNTFY and YDVSTARD (reference sequence). CDR3 sequence reads: CATWNRQGKLF. The CDR3 nucleotides are TGTGCCACCTGGAACAGGCAGGGGAAACTCTTT.

As regards this clone: Relative to the germline gene, one junction end is altered; a read error may explain this. The gene calls are TRGV3 and TRGJ1 or TRGJ2. The CDR3 is 11 residues long. The germline gives CDR1 VTNTFY, CDR2 YDVSTARD (reference sequence). The CDR3 sequence: CATWYRQRQLF. The CDR3 DNA follows: TGTGCCACCTGGTACAGGCAGAGGCAACTCTTT.

As regards this clone: This DNA's translation and the protein TCRdb lists, from a much larger clone, do not match at residue 3, likely due to a read error; the protein shown is translated from the DNA. The rearrangement links TRGV9 to TRGJP. The CDR3 runs 18 residues. The germline V gene has CDR1 GITISATS and CDR2 ISYDGTV (reference sequence). CDR3 sequence: CASWEVIPQELGKKIKVF. The DNA of the CDR3 is TGTGCCTCGTGGGAGGTGATCCCCCAAGAGTTGGGCAAAAAAATCAAGGTATTT.

For this clone: Translating this DNA gives a protein that differs at residue 4 from the TCRdb one, which belongs to a much larger clone; a read error is likely, and the protein shown is this translation. The J gene was recorded as TRGJP2; no V gene was called. The CDR3 contains 16 residues. CDR3 nucleotides: TGTGCCACCTTTGACAGGCCGAGGAGTAGTGATTGGATCAAGACGTTT. Its protein product is CATFDRPRSSDWIKTF.

The chain joins TRGV5 to TRGJ1 or TRGJ2. V lost 0 bases and J lost 8; bases outside the gene matches: 10. The CDR3 extends over 14 amino acids. CDR1 and CDR2 from the germline V gene are VINAFY and YDVSNSKD. This CDR3 reads CATWDREGKNKKLF. The CDR3 DNA is TGTGCCACCTGGGACAGGGAGGGGAAGAATAAGAAACTCTTT.

Within the sample, this clone is large. The TCRdb protein, from a much larger clone, departs from this DNA's translation at residue 10, likely by read error; the protein shown derives from the DNA. The V gene is TRGV9, the J gene TRGJP. Germline CDR1 GITISATS, CDR2 ISYDGTV (reference sequence). This CDR3 has 18 amino acids. CDR3 coding DNA: TGTGCCTTGTGGGAGGTGATCCCCCAAGGGTTGGGCAAAAAAATCAAGGTATTT. It yields the protein CALWEVIPQGLGKKIKVF.

By proportion, this clone is large. Given a far larger clone just one base away, this is likely a sequencing read error. The J gene is TRGJP, the V gene TRGV9. Germline values: CDR1 GITISATS, CDR2 ISYDGTV (reference sequence). The CDR3 totals 18 residues. The DNA for the CDR3 is TGTGCCTTGTGGGAGGTGATCCCCCAAGAGGTGGGCAAAAAAATCAAGGTATTT. It specifies CALWEVIPQEVGKKIKVF.

The chain links TRGV3 to TRGJ1 or TRGJ2. This CDR3 region has 16 residues. In germline, CDR1 is VTNTFY, CDR2 YDVSTARD (reference sequence). Trimming removed 0 bases from V and 8 bases from J; junction bases left unmatched: 16. The CDR3, as DNA: TGTGCCACCTGGGACAGGCGGGCCGCTCGTAGTGATAAGAAACTCTTT. This gives the protein CATWDRRAARSDKKLF.

This clone is judged medium-sized. TCRdb records a much larger clone's protein for this DNA, with a difference at residue 15 that likely arises from a read error; the protein given is the translation of the DNA. The V call is TRGV9, the J call TRGJP. The CDR3 contains 18 residues. The germline CDR1 and CDR2 sequences are GITISATS and ISYDGTV (reference sequence). CDR3 residues: CALWEVIPQELGKKVKVF. CDR3 DNA sequence: TGTGCCTTGTGGGAGGTGATCCCCCAAGAGTTGGGCAAAAAAGTCAAGGTATTT.

By share of the sample, this clone is large. This chain links TRGV3 with TRGJ1 or TRGJ2. Germline-derived CDR1 and CDR2 are VTNTFY and YDVSTARD (reference sequence). The trim removed 8 bases at V and 12 bases at J, leaving 13 bases unmatched. The CDR3 runs to 11 residues. The CDR3 bases are TGTGCCACCTTTGACAGGCAGGGGAAACTCTTT. Translating gives CATFDRQGKLF.